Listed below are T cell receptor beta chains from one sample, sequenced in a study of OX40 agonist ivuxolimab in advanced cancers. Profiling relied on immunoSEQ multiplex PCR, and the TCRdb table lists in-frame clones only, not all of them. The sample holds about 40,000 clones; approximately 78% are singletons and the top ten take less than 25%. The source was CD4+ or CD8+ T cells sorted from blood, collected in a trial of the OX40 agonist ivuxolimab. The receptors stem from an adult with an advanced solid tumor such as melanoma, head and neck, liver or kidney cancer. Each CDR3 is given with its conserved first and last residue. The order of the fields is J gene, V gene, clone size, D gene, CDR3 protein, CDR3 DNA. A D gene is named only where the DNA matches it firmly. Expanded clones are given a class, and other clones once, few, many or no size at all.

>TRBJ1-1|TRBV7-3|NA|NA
CASSRDGNTEAFF
TGTGCCAGCAGCCGGGACGGGAACACTGAAGCTTTCTTT
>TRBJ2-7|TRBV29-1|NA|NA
CSVSQGSHEQYF
TGCAGCGTTAGTCAGGGGTCTCACGAGCAGTACTTC
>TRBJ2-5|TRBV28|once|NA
CASSPGGGRQETQYF
TGTGCCAGCAGTCCCGGGGGTGGCAGGCAAGAGACCCAGTACTTC
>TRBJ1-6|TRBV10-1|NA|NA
CASSELVRGRVPSPLHF
TGCGCCAGCAGTGAATTGGTTAGGGGCAGGGTCCCCTCACCCCTCCACTTT
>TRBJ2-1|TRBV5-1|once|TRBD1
CASSWTGDEQFF
TGCGCCAGCAGCTGGACAGGGGATGAGCAGTTCTTC
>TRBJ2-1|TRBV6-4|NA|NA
CASSDIYNEQFF
TGTGCCAGCAGTGACATCTACAATGAGCAGTTCTTC
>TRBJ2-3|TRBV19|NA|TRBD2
CASSITGGADTQYF
TGTGCCAGTAGTATAACGGGGGGAGCAGATACGCAGTATTTT
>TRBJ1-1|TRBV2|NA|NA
CASSGRGAYTEAFF
TGTGCCAGCAGTGGTCGGGGGGCGTACACTGAAGCTTTCTTT
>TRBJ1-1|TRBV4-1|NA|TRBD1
CASSVGGSYEAFF
TGCGCCAGCAGCGTAGGGGGCAGCTATGAAGCTTTCTTT
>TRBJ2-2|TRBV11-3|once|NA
CASSPRGVGNTGELFF
TGTGCCAGCAGCCCTAGGGGGGTTGGGAACACCGGGGAGCTGTTTTTT
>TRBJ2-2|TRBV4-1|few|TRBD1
CASRSSTGGNGELFF
TGCGCCAGCCGTAGTTCGACAGGGGGCAACGGGGAGCTGTTTTTT
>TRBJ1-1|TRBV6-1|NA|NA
CASSEVGGRTEAFF
TGTGCCAGCAGTGAAGTGGGGGGTCGTACTGAAGCTTTCTTT
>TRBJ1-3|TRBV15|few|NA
CATSRDQTISGNTIYF
TGTGCCACCAGCAGAGATCAGACAATCTCTGGAAACACCATATATTTT
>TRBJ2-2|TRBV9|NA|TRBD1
CARLRGGSTGELFF
TGTGCCAGACTAAGAGGGGGCAGCACCGGGGAGCTGTTTTTT
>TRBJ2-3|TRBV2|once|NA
CASSEALVGTGTDTQYF
TGTGCCAGCAGTGAAGCTCTAGTGGGTACGGGCACAGATACGCAGTATTTT
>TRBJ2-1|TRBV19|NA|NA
CASSIPRTPQGEQFF
TGTGCCAGTAGTATTCCCCGGACACCCCAGGGTGAGCAGTTCTTC
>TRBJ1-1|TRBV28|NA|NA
CASRNPGRNTEAFF
TGTGCCAGCAGAAATCCCGGGAGGAACACTGAAGCTTTCTTT
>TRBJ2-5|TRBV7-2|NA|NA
CASSSLRGPVETQYF
TGTGCCAGCAGCTCGCTTCGGGGGCCGGTTGAGACCCAGTACTTC
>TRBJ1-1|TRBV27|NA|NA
CASSLGSLDTEAFF
TGTGCCAGCAGTTTAGGGAGTCTGGACACTGAAGCTTTCTTT
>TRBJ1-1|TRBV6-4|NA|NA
CASSAKSDTEAFF
TGTGCCAGCAGTGCCAAAAGCGACACTGAAGCTTTCTTT
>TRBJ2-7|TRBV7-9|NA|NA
CASSFPLTGVAGEQYF
TGTGCCAGCAGCTTCCCCCTAACGGGAGTGGCGGGCGAGCAGTACTTC
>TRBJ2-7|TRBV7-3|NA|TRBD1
CASSRTGAHEQYF
TGTGCCAGCAGCCGGACAGGGGCCCACGAGCAGTACTTC
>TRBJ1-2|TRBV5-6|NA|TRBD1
CASSGGQSPMGYGYTF
TGTGCCAGCAGCGGGGGACAGTCACCAATGGGCTATGGCTACACCTTC
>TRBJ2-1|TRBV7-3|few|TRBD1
CASSPYRGDNEQFF
TGTGCCAGCAGCCCTTACAGGGGGGATAATGAGCAGTTCTTC